The 8 T cell receptor beta chains in this list originate from one sample, sequenced in a study of T cell responses to AZD1222 COVID-19 vaccine. The protocol was immunoSEQ multiplex PCR, while the TCRdb copy is restricted to in-frame clones and leaves out a portion. The sample lists around 130,000 clones, 94% occurring once. This material consisted of peripheral blood, taken on day 0 of AZD1222 vaccination. Receptors were obtained from an adult in good health.

The CDR3 nucleotides are TGTGCCAGCAGCTTCAGGGCGGACACTGAAGCTTTCTTT. Translated: CASSFRADTEAFF. The genes are TRBV7-2 and TRBJ1-1; D may be TRBD1 (5 bases). The CDR3 is made up of 13 amino acids. Germline V gene sequence: CDR1 SGHTA, CDR2 FQGNSA. V was clipped by 3 bases and J by 3 bases, with 8 bases between them.

The chain combines TRBV28 with TRBJ1-2; 8 nucleotides align to TRBD1. Germline V CDR1 and CDR2: MDHEN, SYDVKM. V shed 5 bases, J shed 8 bases, and the junction held 4 bases outside the gene matches. This CDR3 contains 12 residues. The CDR3 bases are TGTGCCAGCAGTCCAGGGGGCAGAGGCTACACCTTC. Amino acids: CASSPGGRGYTF.

This chain links TRBV11-2 with TRBJ2-1; D perhaps matches TRBD1 (5 bases). Per germline, CDR1 SGHAT and CDR2 FQNNGV. The CDR3 length is 16 residues. V lost 5 bases and J 4 bases, leaving 18 bases between the germline ends. This CDR3 reads CASSLEQVGRYNEQFF. The DNA of the CDR3 is TGTGCCAGCAGCCTTGAACAGGTAGGGCGTTACAATGAGCAGTTCTTC.

The rearrangement links TRBV7-8 to TRBJ2-3; D may be TRBD2 (5 bases). Per the germline V gene, CDR1 is SGHVS and CDR2 is FQNEAQ. The CDR3 covers 14 residues. V gave up 8 bases and J gave up 3 bases, with 15 bases separating them. CDR3 loop: CASRRGGRTDTQYF. The DNA of the CDR3 is TGTGCCAGCCGGCGTGGCGGGCGGACAGATACGCAGTATTTT.

The genes are TRBV6-5 and TRBJ1-5; no firm D call. The germline V gene has CDR1 MNHEY and CDR2 SVGAGI. Trimming removed 8 bases at V and 0 bases at J, with 11 bases between. The length of the CDR3 is 14 residues. CDR3 in DNA: TGTGCCAGCGCGGCGGGTTATAGCAATCAGCCCCAGCATTTT. Its translation: CASAAGYSNQPQHF.

The rearrangement links TRBV10-3 to TRBJ2-5, with TRBD2 matching over 7 bases. There are 13 residues in the CDR3. Germline V gene lookup returns CDR1 ENHRY and CDR2 SYGVKD. The J segment lost 0 bases and the V segment lost 10 bases, leaving 5 bases of the junction unmatched. CDR3 DNA: TGTGCCACCGCCACTAGCGACCAAGAGACCCAGTACTTC. Translation: CATATSDQETQYF.

This rearrangement joins TRBV24-1 to TRBJ1-3; D is perhaps TRBD1 (5 bases). There are 13 residues in the CDR3. The V end was cut by 4 bases, the J end by 2 bases, with 5 bases between. Germline V gene sequence: CDR1 KGHDR, CDR2 SFDVKD. CDR3 nucleotide sequence: TGTGCCACCAGTGAGGGGGCTGGAAACACCATATATTTT. The encoded protein is CATSEGAGNTIYF.

The CDR3 spells CASSTNAGTGFNGRLPYEQYF. The CDR3 DNA sequence: TGTGCCAGCAGTACCAATGCCGGGACAGGGTTTAACGGGCGATTACCCTACGAGCAGTACTTC. The chain joins TRBV28 to TRBJ2-7; the match to TRBD1 covers 9 bases. CDR3 length equals 21 residues. After removal of 5 bases from V and 2 bases from J, the junction contained 25 bases not matched to a gene. The germline V gene has CDR1 MDHEN and CDR2 SYDVKM.